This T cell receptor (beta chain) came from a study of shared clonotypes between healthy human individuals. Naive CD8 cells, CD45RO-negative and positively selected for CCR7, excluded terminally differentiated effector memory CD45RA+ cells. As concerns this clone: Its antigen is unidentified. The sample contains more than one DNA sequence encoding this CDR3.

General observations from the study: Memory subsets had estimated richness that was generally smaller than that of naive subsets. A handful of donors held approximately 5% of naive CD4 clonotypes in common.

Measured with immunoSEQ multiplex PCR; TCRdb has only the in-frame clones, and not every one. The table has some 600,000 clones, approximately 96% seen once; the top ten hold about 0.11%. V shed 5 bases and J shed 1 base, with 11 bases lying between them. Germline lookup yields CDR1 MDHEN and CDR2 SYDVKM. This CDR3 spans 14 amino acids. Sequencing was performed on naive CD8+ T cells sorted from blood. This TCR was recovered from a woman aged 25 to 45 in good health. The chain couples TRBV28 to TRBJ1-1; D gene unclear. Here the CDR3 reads CASSLRAPNTEAFF. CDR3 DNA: TGTGCCAGCAGTCTCCGGGCTCCGAACACTGAAGCTTTCTTT. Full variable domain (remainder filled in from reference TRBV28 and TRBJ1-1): DVKVTQSSRYLVKRTGEKVFLECVQDMDHENMFWYRQDPGLGLRLIYFSYDVKMKEKGDIPEGYSVSREKKERFSLILESASTNQTSMYLCASSLRAPNTEAFFGQGTRLTVV.